This T cell receptor (beta chain) originates from a study of T cell repertoires in cytomegalovirus infection. Whole-study results and caveats: Identification of carriers of CMV plus the relevant HLA was performed using cumulative public TCR beta family frequency.

To note about this clonotype: Its matching antigen is unknown.

MiXCR, applied by TCRdb to the reads, yields one record per CDR3 protein. The sample lists fewer than 400,000 distinct CDR3 sequences, less than 20% occurring once. CDR1 LGHDT and CDR2 YNNKEL come from the germline V gene (reference sequence). V gave up 0 bases and J gave up 8 bases; unmatched junction bases: 8. The length of the CDR3 is 16 residues. What was sequenced was PBMCs. The chain couples TRBV3-1 to TRBJ2-4; 9 bases agree with TRBD1. This receptor was identified in a human donor in good health (CMV status not recorded). Some clones in this sample may be carry-over from other donors' samples. CDR3 sequence: CASSQEGGTGLDIQYF. The DNA of the CDR3 is TGTGCCAGCAGCCAAGAAGGGGGGACAGGGTTGGACATTCAGTACTTC.